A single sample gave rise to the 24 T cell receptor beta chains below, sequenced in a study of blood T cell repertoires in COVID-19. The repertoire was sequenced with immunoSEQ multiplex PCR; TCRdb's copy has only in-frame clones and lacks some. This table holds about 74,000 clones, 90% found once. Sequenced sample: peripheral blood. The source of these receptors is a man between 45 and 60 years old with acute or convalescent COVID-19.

The DNA for the CDR3 is TGTGCCAGCAGCTTTCGGGACACTGAAGCTTTCTTT. This codes for CASSFRDTEAFF. The chain couples TRBV7-9 to TRBJ1-1; D not certain. This CDR3 comprises 12 residues. Trimming removed 3 bases from V and 3 bases from J, with 5 bases in between. The germline V gene has CDR1 SEHNR and CDR2 FQNEAQ (reference sequence). Combining the CDR3 with reference TRBV7-9 and TRBJ1-1 gives the whole variable domain DTGVSQNPRHKITKRGQNVTFRCDPISEHNRLYWYRQTLGQGPEFLTYFQNEAQLEKSRLLSDRFSAERPKGSFSTLEIQRTEQGDSAMYLCASSFRDTEAFFGQGTRLTVV.

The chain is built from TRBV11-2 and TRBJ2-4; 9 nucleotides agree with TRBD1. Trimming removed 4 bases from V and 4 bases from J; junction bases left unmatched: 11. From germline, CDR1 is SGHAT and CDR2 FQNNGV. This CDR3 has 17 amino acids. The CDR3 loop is CASSSLQGARVKNIQYF. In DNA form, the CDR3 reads TGTGCCAGCAGCTCCTTACAGGGGGCTCGGGTGAAAAACATTCAGTACTTC.

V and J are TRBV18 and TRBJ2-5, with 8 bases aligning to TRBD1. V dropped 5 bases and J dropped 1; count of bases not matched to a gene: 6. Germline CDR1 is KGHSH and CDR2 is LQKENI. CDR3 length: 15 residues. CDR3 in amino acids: CASSIQQGVQETQYF. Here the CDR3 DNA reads TGTGCCAGCTCAATCCAACAGGGGGTCCAAGAGACCCAGTACTTC.

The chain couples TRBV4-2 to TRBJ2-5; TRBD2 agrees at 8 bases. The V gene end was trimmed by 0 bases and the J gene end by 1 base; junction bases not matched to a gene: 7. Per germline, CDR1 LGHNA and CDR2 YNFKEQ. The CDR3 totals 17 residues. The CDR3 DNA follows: TGTGCCAGCAGCCAAGATAGGAGCGGGGGCACCCAAGAGACCCAGTACTTC. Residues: CASSQDRSGGTQETQYF.

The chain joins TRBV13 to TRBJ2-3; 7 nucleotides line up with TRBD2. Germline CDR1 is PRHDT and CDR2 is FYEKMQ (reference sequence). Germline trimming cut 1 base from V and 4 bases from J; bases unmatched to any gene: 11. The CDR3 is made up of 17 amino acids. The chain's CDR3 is CASSLAGGGLRADTQYF. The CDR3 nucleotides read TGTGCCAGCAGCTTAGCGGGAGGCGGACTACGCGCAGATACGCAGTATTTT.

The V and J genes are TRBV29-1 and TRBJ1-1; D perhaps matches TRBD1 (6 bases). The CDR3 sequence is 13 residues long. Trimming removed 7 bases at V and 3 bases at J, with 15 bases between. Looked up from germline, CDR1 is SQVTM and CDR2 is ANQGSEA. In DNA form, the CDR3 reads TGCAGCGCTATTTGGGCAGGGGACACTGAAGCTTTCTTT. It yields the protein CSAIWAGDTEAFF.

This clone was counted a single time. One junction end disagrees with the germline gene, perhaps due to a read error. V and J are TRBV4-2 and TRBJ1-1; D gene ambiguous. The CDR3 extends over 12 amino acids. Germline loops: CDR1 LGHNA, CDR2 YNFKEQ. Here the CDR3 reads CASSQGHITFFF. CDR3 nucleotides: TGTGCCAGCAGCCAAGGTCACATTACATTCTTTTTT.

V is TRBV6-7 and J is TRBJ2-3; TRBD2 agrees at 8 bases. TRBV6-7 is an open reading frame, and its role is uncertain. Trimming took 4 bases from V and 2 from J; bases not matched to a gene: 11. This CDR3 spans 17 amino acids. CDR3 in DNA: TGTGCCAGCAGTTCCGCAGTTGAGCGGGAGAACACAGATACGCAGTATTTT. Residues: CASSSAVERENTDTQYF.

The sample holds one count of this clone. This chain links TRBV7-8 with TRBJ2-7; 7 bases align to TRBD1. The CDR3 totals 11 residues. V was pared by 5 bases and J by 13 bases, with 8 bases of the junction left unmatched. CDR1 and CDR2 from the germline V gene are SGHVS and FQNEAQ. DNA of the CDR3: TGTGCCAGCAGCATTACAGGGGCCATCTACTTC. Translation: CASSITGAIYF. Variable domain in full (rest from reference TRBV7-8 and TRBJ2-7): GAGVSQSPRYKVAKRGQDVALRCDPISGHVSLFWYQQALGQGPEFLTYFQNEAQLDKSGLPSDRFFAERPEGSVSTLKIQRTQQEDSAVYLCASSITGAIYFGPGTRLTVT.

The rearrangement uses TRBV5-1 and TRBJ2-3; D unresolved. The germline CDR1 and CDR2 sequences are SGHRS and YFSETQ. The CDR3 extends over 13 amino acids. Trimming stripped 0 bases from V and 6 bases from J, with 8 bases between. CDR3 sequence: CASSLAKRDTQYF. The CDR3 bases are TGCGCCAGCAGCTTGGCCAAGAGGGATACGCAGTATTTT.

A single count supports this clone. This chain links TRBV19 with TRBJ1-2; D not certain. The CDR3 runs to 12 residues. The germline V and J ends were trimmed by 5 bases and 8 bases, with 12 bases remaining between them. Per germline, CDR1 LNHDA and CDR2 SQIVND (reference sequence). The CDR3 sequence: CASSVPGEGYTF. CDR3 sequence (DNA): TGTGCCAGTAGTGTCCCCGGTGAAGGCTACACCTTC.

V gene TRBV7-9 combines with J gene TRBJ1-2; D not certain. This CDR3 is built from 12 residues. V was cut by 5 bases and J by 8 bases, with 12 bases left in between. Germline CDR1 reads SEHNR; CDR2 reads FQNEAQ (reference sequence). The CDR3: CASSMDSVGYTF. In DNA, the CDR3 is TGTGCCAGCAGCATGGACTCGGTCGGCTACACCTTC.

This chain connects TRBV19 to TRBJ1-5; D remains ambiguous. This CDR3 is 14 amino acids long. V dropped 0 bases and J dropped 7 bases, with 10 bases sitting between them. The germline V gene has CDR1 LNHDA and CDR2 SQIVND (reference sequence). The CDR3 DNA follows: TGTGCCAGTAGTATAGACGAGGGTTGGCAGCCCCAGCATTTT. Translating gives CASSIDEGWQPQHF.

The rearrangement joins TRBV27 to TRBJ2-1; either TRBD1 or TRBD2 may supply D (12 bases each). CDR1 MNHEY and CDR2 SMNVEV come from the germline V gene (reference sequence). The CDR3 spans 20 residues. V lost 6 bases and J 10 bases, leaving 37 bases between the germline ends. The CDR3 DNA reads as TGTGCCAGCAGGGGACAGGGGGCTAGCGGGAGGGCCGACTTTATTTCAGAGCAGTTCTTC. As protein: CASRGQGASGRADFISEQFF.

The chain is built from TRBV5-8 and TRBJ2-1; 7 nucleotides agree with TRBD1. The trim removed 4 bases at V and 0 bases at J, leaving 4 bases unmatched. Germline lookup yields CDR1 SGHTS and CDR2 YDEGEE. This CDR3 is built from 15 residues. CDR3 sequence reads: CASSPGQNSYNEQFF. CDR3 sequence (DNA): TGTGCCAGCAGCCCGGGACAGAACTCCTACAATGAGCAGTTCTTC.

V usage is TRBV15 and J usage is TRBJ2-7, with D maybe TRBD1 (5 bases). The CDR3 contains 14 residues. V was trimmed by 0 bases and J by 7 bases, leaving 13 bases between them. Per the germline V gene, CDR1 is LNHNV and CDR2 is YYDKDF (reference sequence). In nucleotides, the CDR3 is TGTGCCACCAGCAGAGATCTTTGGGGCCTAGAGCAGTACTTC. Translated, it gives CATSRDLWGLEQYF.

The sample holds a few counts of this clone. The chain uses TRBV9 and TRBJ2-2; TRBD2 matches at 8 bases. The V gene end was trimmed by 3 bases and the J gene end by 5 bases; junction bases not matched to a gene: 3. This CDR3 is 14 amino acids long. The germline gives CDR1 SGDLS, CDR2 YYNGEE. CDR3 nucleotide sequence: TGTGCCAGCAGCGGGGGACTAGTGACCGGGGAGCTGTTTTTT. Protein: CASSGGLVTGELFF.

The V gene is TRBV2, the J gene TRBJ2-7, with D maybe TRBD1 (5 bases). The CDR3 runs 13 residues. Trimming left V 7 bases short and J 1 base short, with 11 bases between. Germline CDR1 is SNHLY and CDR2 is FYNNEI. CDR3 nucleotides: TGTGCCAGCATGTTCGACAGTTCCTACGAGCAGTACTTC. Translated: CASMFDSSYEQYF. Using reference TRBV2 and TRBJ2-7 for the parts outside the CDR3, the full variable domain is EPEVTQTPSHQVTQMGQEVILRCVPISNHLYFYWYRQILGQKVEFLVSFYNNEISEKSEIFDDQFSVERPDGSNFTLKIRSTKLEDSAMYFCASMFDSSYEQYFGPGTRLTVT.

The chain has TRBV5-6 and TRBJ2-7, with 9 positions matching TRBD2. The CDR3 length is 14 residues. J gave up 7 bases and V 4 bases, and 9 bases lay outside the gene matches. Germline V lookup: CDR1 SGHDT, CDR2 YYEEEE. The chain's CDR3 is CASSPTRRGGEQYF. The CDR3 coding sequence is TGTGCCAGCAGCCCCACGAGGCGGGGGGGGGAGCAGTACTTC.

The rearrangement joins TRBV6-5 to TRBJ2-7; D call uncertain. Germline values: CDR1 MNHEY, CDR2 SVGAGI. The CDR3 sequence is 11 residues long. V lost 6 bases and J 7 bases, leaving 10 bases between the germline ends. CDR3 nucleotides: TGTGCCAGCAGCGTTCACCGGGAGCAGTACTTC. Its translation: CASSVHREQYF.

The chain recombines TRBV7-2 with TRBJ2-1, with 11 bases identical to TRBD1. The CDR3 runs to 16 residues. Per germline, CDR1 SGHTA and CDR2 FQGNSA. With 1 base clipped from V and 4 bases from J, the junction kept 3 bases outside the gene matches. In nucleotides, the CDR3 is TGTGCCAGCAGCTTAGGGGGGACAGGGGGTTACAATGAGCAGTTCTTC. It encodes CASSLGGTGGYNEQFF.

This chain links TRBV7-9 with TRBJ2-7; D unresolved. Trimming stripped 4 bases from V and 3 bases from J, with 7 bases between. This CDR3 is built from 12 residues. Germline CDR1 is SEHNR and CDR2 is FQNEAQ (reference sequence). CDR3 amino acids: CASSYQNYEQYV. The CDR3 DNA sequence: TGTGCCAGCAGCTACCAGAACTACGAGCAGTACGTC.

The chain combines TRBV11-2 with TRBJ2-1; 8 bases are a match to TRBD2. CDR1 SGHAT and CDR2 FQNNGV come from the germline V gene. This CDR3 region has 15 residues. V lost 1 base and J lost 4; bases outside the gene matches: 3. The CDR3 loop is CASSLVLAVYNEQFF. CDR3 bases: TGTGCCAGCAGCTTAGTACTAGCGGTGTACAATGAGCAGTTCTTC.

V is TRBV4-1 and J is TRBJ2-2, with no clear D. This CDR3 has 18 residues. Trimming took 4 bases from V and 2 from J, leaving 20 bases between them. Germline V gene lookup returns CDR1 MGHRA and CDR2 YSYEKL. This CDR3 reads CASSPLPPAGYNTGELFF. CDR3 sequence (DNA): TGCGCCAGCAGCCCTCTGCCGCCGGCAGGATATAACACCGGGGAGCTGTTTTTT.